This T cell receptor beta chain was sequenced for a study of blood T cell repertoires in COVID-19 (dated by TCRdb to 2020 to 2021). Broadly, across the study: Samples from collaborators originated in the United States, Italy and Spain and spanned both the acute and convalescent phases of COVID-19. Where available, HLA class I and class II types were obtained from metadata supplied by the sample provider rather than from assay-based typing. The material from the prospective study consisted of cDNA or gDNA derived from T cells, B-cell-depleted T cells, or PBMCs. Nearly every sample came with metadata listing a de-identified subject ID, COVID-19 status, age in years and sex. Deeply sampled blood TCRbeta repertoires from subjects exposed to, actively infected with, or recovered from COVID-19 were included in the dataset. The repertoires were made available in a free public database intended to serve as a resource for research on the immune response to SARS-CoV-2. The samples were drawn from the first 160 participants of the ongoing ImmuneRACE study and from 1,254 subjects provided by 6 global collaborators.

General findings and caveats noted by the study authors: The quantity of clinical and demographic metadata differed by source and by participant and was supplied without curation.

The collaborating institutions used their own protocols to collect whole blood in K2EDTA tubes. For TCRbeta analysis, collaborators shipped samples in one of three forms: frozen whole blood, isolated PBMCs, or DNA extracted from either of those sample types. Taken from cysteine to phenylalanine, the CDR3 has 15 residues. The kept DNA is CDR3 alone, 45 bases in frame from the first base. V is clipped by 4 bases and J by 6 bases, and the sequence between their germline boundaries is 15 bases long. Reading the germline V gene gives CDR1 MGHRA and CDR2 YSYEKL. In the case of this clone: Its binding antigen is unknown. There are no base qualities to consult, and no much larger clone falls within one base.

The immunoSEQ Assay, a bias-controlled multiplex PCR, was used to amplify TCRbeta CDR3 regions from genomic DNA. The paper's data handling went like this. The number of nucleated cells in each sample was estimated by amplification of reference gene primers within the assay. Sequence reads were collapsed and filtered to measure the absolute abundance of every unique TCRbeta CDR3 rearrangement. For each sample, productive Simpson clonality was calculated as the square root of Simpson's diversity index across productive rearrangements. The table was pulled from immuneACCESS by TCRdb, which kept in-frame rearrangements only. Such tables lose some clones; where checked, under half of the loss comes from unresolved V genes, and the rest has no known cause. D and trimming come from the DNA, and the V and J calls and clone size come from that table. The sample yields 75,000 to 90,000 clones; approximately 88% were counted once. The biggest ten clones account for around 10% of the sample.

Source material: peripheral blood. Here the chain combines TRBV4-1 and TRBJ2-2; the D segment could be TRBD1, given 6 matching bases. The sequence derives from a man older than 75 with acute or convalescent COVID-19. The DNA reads TGCGCCAGCAGCCTCCGGACAGAAGGGGCCGGGGAGCTGTTTTTT. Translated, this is CASSLRTEGAGELFF.